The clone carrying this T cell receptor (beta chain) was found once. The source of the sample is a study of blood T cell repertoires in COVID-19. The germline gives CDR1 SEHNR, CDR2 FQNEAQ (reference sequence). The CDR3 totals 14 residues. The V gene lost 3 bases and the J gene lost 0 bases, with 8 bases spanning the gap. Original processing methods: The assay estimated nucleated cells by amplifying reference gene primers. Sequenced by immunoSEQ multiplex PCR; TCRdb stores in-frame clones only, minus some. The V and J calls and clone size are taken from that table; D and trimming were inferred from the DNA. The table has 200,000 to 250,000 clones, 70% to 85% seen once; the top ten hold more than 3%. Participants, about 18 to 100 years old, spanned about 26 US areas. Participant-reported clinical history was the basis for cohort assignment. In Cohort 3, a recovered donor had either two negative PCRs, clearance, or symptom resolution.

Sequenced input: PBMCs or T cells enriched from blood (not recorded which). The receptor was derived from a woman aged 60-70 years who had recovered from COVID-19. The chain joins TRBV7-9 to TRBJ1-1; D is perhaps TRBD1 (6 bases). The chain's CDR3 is CASSFQGMNTEAFF. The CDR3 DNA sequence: TGTGCCAGCAGCTTTCAGGGGATGAACACTGAAGCTTTCTTT.